These T cell receptor beta chains were read from a single sample in a study of CD8+ T cells in alopecia areata. The data were produced by immunoSEQ multiplex PCR, yet TCRdb's version contains in-frame clones alone and is incomplete. The sample has fewer than 200,000 clones; about three fifths are singletons. This material consisted of CD4+ T cells sorted from blood, taken at roughly week 58, from a patient treated with tofacitinib. Receptor source: a human donor with alopecia areata. The CDR3 runs from the conserved cysteine through the conserved F or W. Fields, in order: J gene, V gene, CDR3 protein.

TRBJ2-3	TRBV5-1	CASSPGLATDTQYF
TRBJ2-1	TRBV15	CATSNGPLATQFF
TRBJ2-1	TRBV30	CAWSSGIYNEQFF
TRBJ2-3	TRBV30	CAWSGMGQGTQYF
TRBJ1-1	TRBV2	CASRRQRNTEAFF
TRBJ2-3	TRBV29-1	CSVSRGGPADTQYF
TRBJ1-2	TRBV5-6	CASSPFQGADYGYTF
TRBJ2-2	TRBV2	CASSVQGAGTGELFF
TRBJ2-5	TRBV29-1	CSVGLAVTETQYF
TRBJ2-3	TRBV5-1	CASSLDGVPTDTQYF
TRBJ2-7	TRBV29-1	CSVVIVGYEQYF
TRBJ1-4	TRBV7-9	CASSSGTGGLANEKLFF
TRBJ1-1	TRBV6-1	CASLLGQGNTEAFF
TRBJ1-3	TRBV7-2	CASSLPQHSGNTIYF
TRBJ2-2	TRBV7-3	CASSPGTGELFF
TRBJ2-3	TRBV30	CAWSLADTQYF
TRBJ2-7	TRBV29-1	CSVAGTVTYEQYF
TRBJ1-2	TRBV30	CAWSVGGGYGYTF
TRBJ2-3	TRBV15	CATTFGITDTQYF
TRBJ2-1	TRBV30	CAWSYGNNEQFF
TRBJ2-7	TRBV23-1	CASSQDRTYEQYF
TRBJ1-5	TRBV27	CASRSTRRGMYSNQPQHF
TRBJ2-6	TRBV5-1	CASRATVQEANVLTF
TRBJ1-1	TRBV29-1	CSVARTEAFF
TRBJ2-5	TRBV30	CAWNLRVGETQYF
TRBJ1-5	TRBV14	CASSQGIAQPQHF
TRBJ2-1	TRBV29-1	CSAPRANEQFF
TRBJ2-4	TRBV5-6	CASSLGRTGLRFQYF
TRBJ1-6	TRBV4-2	CASSQGQGGSPLHF
TRBJ2-7	TRBV5-1	CASSFSDARGHEQYF
TRBJ2-3	TRBV5-1	CASSSDSPGSTDTQYF
TRBJ2-3	TRBV23-1	CASSQSGSGHTDTQYF
TRBJ2-1	TRBV5-1	CASSYGQGSYNEQFF
TRBJ2-7	TRBV15	CATSRDRGGQGSEQYF
TRBJ1-6	TRBV30	CACDLNSPLHF